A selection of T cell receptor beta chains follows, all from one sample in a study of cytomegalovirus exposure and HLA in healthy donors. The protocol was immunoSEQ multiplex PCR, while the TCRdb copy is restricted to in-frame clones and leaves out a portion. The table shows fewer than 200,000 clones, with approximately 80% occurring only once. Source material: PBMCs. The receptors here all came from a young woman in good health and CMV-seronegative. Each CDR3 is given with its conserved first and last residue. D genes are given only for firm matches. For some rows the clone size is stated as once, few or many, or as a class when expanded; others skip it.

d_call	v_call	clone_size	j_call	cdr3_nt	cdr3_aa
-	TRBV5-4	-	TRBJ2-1	TGTGCCAGCAGCTTGGACATAAACAATGAGCAGTTCTTC	CASSLDINNEQFF
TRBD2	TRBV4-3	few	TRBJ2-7	TGCGCCAGCAGCCAAGACGGACTAGCGCCTACCTACGAGCAGTACTTC	CASSQDGLAPTYEQYF
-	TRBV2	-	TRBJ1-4	TGTGCCACCATTGGGCCAAGGGAAAAACTGTTTTTT	CATIGPREKLFF
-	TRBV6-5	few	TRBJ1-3	TGTGCCAGCAGGGCTAGGGGGGGTGGAAACACCATATATTTT	CASRARGGGNTIYF
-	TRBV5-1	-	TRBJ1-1	TGCGCCAGCAGCCTCTCGGGGGGTATGAACACTGAAGCTTTCTTT	CASSLSGGMNTEAFF
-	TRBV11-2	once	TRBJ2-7	TGTGCCAGCAGCTTAGCGACAACCTACGAGCAGTACTTC	CASSLATTYEQYF
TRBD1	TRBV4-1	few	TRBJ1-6	TGCGCCAGCAGTCCCGGACAGGAGGTTTCACCCCTCCACTTT	CASSPGQEVSPLHF
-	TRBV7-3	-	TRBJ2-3	TGTGCCAGCAGTTTATTCGGGAGCCTCTCTAGCACAGATACGCAGTATTTT	CASSLFGSLSSTDTQYF
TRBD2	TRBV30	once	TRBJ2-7	TGTGCCTGGAGCAGACTAGCGGAATCCTACGAGCAGTACTTC	CAWSRLAESYEQYF
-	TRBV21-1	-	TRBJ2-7	TGTGCCAGCAGCAACCGTCCCGGACAAGCCTACGAGCAGTACTTC	CASSNRPGQAYEQYF
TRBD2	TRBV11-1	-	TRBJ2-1	TGTGCCAGCAGCACAACCGGGACTAGCGGCTACAATGAGCAGTTCTTC	CASSTTGTSGYNEQFF
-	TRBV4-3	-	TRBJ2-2	TGCGCCAGCAGCGAAAGCAGGGGGGAGCTGTTTTTT	CASSESRGELFF
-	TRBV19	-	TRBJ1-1	TGTGCCAGTAGTATGAACAGAGGGGGCACTGAAGCTTTCTTT	CASSMNRGGTEAFF
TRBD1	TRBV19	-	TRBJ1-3	TGTGCCAGTAGTACGGACAGGGAGGCGACTGGAAACACCATATATTTT	CASSTDREATGNTIYF
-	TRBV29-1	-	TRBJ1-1	TGCAGCGTTGAGAGGCAGAACACTGAAGCTTTCTTT	CSVERQNTEAFF
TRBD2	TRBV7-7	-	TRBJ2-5	TGTGCTAGCAGCATCGGACCGGGACTAGCGGGACAAGAGACCCAGTACTTC	CASSIGPGLAGQETQYF
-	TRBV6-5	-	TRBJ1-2	TGTGCAAACACCGAGGATGGGAGGGAGGGTAGAGGCTACACCTTC	CANTEDGREGRGYTF
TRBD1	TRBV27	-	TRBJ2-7	TGTGCCAGCCTGCGATGGGGACAGGGGGGAGGCGAGCAGTACTTC	CASLRWGQGGGEQYF
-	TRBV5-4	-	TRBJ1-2	TGTGCCAGCAGCCTAGATACCTTGTCCTATGGCTACACCTTC	CASSLDTLSYGYTF
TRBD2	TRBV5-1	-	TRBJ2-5	TGCGCCAGCAGCTTGGCTGGCGGGAGGTCCGGTGAGACCCAGTACTTC	CASSLAGGRSGETQYF
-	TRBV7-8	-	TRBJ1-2	TGTGCCAGCAGCTTAGGGACAGATTCCTATGGCTACACCTTC	CASSLGTDSYGYTF
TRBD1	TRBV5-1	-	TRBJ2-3	TGCGCCAGCAGCTTAGACGGACAGGGGGGGACAGATACGCAGTATTTT	CASSLDGQGGTDTQYF
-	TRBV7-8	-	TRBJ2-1	TGTGCCAGCAGCAAGCGGACCTCCGGGGTACCCAATGAGCAGTTCTTC	CASSKRTSGVPNEQFF
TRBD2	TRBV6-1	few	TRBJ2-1	TGTGCCAGCAGTGAATTACGGGGGGAGGGCAATGAGCAGTTCTTC	CASSELRGEGNEQFF
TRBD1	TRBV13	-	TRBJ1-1	TGTGCCAGCAGTTGGACAGGGGGGACTGAAGCTTTCTTT	CASSWTGGTEAFF
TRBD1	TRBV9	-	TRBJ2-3	TGTGCCAGCAGCGTGGGATGGGACAGTACGCAGTATTTT	CASSVGWDSTQYF
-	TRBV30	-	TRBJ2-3	TGTGCCTGGAGTGTAGGGGCGTCGCACACAGATACGCAGTATTTT	CAWSVGASHTDTQYF
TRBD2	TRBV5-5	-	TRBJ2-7	TGTGCCAGCAGCTTAGGACTAGCGGGAGGATACGAGCAGTACTTC	CASSLGLAGGYEQYF
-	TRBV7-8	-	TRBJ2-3	TGTGCCAGCAGCCGAACCAGACAGATAATGAGGGATACGCAGTATTTT	CASSRTRQIMRDTQYF
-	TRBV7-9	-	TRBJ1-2	TGTGCCAGCAGCTTTTCCCGGGACTCCTATGGCTACACCTTC	CASSFSRDSYGYTF
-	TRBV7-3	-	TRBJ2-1	TGTGCCAGCAGCTCTGGGCAGGGGAGCGATGAGCAGTTCTTC	CASSSGQGSDEQFF
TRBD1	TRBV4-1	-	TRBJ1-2	TGCGCCAGCAGATCGCCGGGACAGGGACCGGATGGCTACACCTTC	CASRSPGQGPDGYTF
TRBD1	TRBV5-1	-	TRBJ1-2	TGCGCCAGCAGCCAGGACAGGGGCACGAGCTACACCTTC	CASSQDRGTSYTF
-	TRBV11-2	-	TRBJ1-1	TGTGCCAGCAGTCTAAGGCTCGGGGGTAACACTGAAGCTTTCTTT	CASSLRLGGNTEAFF
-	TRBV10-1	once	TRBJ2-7	TGCGCCAGCAGTCGACTGACCTACGAGCAGTACTTC	CASSRLTYEQYF
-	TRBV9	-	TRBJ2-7	TGTGCCAGCAGCGTAGATCCAGGGGGGAAACGACTTCCATACGAGCAGTACTTC	CASSVDPGGKRLPYEQYF
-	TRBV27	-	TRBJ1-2	TGTGCCAGCAGTTTCTACAGGTCCGGCTATGGCTACACCTTC	CASSFYRSGYGYTF
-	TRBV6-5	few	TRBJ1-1	TGTGCCAGCAGTTATTATCTGGCCACTGAAGCTTTCTTT	CASSYYLATEAFF
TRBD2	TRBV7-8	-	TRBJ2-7	TGTGCCAGCAGCTTAGGCTCGGGGGGGAAATACGAGCAGTACTTC	CASSLGSGGKYEQYF
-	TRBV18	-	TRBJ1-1	TGTGCCAGCTCACCACGGACGGGAGAAGCTTTCTTT	CASSPRTGEAFF
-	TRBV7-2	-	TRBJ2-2	TGTGCCAGCACCCTCGCGGGACCCGGGGAGCTGTTTTTT	CASTLAGPGELFF
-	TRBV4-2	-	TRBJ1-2	TGTGCCAGCAGTTTGAACAGGAACCCCGGCGGCTATGGCTACACCTTC	CASSLNRNPGGYGYTF
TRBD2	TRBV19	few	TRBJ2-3	TGTGCCAGTAGTCTAGGACTAGCGGGGTCAGATACGCAGTATTTT	CASSLGLAGSDTQYF
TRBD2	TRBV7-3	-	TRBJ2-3	TGTGCCAGCAGCCCCGGACTAGCGGGAGATACGCAGTATTTT	CASSPGLAGDTQYF
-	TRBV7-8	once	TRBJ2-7	TGTGCCAGCAGCCTCCCGAGCTACGAGCAGTACTTC	CASSLPSYEQYF
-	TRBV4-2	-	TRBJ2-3	TGTGCCAGCAGCCCCACTAGGTCTATCACAGATACGCAGTATTTT	CASSPTRSITDTQYF
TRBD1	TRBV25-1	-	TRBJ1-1	TGTGCCAGCAGTGATAGGAAGACAGGGGAAGATTTGAACACTGAAGCTTTCTTT	CASSDRKTGEDLNTEAFF
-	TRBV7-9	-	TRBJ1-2	TGTGCCAGCAGCTTAGGCGGGTGGTATGGCTACACCTTC	CASSLGGWYGYTF
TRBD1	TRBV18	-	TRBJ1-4	TGTGCCAGCTCACCGAGGGACAGCTTTTATGAAAAACTGTTTTTT	CASSPRDSFYEKLFF
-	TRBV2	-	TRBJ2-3	TGTGCCAGCACTCGGACAACGGCCACAGATACGCAGTATTTT	CASTRTTATDTQYF
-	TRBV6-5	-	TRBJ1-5	TGTGCCAGCGGAGGAACATCGTATTCGGCCCAGCATTTT	CASGGTSYSAQHF
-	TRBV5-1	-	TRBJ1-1	TGCGCCAGCAGCTTTACTCGAGGCACTGAAGCTTTCTTT	CASSFTRGTEAFF
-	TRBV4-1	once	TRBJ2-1	TGCGCCAGCAGCCAAGGACCTAGTCTCAATTACAATGAGCAGTTCTTC	CASSQGPSLNYNEQFF
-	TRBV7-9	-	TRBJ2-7	TGTGCCAGCAGCTTAGGTCGGAGCTCCTACGAGCAGTACTTC	CASSLGRSSYEQYF
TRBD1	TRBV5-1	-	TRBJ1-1	TGCGCCAGCAGCTTCCAGGGGGCTGGCACTGAAGCTTTCTTT	CASSFQGAGTEAFF
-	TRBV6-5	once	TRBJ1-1	TGTGCCAGCAGTTACTCAGGGGACTCTATGAACACTGAAGCTTTCTTT	CASSYSGDSMNTEAFF
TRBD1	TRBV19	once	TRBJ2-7	TGTGCCAGTAGGTACACCGGGACAGGGGACCACGAGCAGTACTTC	CASRYTGTGDHEQYF
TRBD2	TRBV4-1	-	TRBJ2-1	TGCGCCAGCAGCCAAGTAAGAATTGGACTAGCGGGAGACGAGCAGTTCTTC	CASSQVRIGLAGDEQFF
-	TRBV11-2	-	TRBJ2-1	TGTGCCAGCAGCTCTACCCGTGGGAGATACAATGAGCAGTTCTTC	CASSSTRGRYNEQFF
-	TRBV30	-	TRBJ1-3	TGTGCCTGGAATTTTTACTCTGGAAACACCATATATTTT	CAWNFYSGNTIYF